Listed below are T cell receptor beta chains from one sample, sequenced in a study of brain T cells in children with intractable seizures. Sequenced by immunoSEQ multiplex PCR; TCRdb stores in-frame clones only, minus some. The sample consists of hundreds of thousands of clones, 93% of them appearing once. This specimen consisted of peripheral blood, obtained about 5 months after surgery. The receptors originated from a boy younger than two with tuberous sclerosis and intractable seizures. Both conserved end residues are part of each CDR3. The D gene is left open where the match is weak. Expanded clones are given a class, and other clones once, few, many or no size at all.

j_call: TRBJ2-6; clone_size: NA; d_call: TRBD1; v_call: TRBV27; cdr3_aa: CASRTHGTGVGANVLTF; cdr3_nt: TGTGCCAGCAGGACCCACGGTACAGGGGTAGGGGCCAACGTCCTGACTTTC
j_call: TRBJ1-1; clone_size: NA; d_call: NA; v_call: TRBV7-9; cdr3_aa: CASSLRQVQGRNTEAFF; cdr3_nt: TGTGCCAGCAGCCTTCGACAGGTTCAGGGGAGGAACACTGAAGCTTTCTTT
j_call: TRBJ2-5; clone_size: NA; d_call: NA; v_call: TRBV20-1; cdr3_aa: CSPGWETQYF; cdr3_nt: TGCAGTCCGGGTTGGGAGACCCAGTACTTC
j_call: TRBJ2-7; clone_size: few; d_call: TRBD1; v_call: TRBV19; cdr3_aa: CASSIIQGSSYEQYF; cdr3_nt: TGTGCCAGTAGTATCATACAGGGGAGCTCCTACGAGCAGTACTTC
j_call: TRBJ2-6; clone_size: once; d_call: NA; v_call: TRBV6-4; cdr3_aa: CASLGRGFSGANVLTF; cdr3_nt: TGTGCCAGCTTGGGCAGAGGTTTCTCTGGGGCCAACGTCCTGACTTTC
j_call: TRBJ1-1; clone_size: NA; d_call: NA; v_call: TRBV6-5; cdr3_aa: CASSYGSTGNTEAFF; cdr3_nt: TGTGCCAGCAGTTACGGATCGACAGGAAACACTGAAGCTTTCTTT
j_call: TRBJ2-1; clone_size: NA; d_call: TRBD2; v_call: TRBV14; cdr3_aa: CASSQDGFSGSWNEQFF; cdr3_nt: TGTGCCAGCAGCCAAGATGGCTTCAGCGGGAGTTGGAATGAGCAGTTCTTC
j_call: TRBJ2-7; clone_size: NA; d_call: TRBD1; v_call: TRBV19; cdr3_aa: CASRDRGSYEQYF; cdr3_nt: TGTGCCAGTAGGGACAGGGGTTCCTACGAGCAGTACTTC
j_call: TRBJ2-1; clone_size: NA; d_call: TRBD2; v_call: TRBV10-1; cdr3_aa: CASSESLYNSGSNNEQFF; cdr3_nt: TGCGCCAGCAGTGAGTCGTTATACAATAGCGGGAGTAATAATGAGCAGTTCTTC
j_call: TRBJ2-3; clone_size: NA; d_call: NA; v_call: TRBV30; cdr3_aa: CAWSGVGSTDTQYF; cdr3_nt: TGTGCCTGGAGCGGGGTGGGAAGCACAGATACGCAGTATTTT